A single sample is the source of the 20 T cell receptor beta chains below, sequenced in a study of T-cell memory formation after mild COVID-19. TCRdb reprocessed the 5' RACE reads with MiXCR, giving one entry per CDR3 protein. The table has around 250,000 distinct CDR3 sequences, roughly 17% seen once. The specimen was PBMCs or a T cell subset sorted from them (not recorded which). The receptors were sampled from a man aged 18 to 29 who had mild COVID-19 (a few samples of this study predate the infection). Cell type and time point are not known.

The chain combines TRBV20-1 with TRBJ2-7; possible D gene TRBD2, 5 bases. CDR1 and CDR2 from the germline V gene are DFQATT and SNEGSKA (reference sequence). Trimming took off 0 bases at V and 5 bases at J, with 14 bases between the two ends. This CDR3 contains 14 residues. The DNA for the CDR3 is TGCAGTGCTAGAGATAGGCGAGGGTTTAACGAGCAGTACTTC. It is translated as CSARDRRGFNEQYF.

The chain carries TRBV19 and TRBJ1-1; the match to TRBD1 covers 8 bases. Trimming at V came to 4 bases and at J to 2 bases, leaving 6 bases not matched to a gene. The germline gives CDR1 LNHDA, CDR2 SQIVND (reference sequence). The CDR3 has 15 residues. The CDR3 is CASSSLTGGNTEAFF. The CDR3, as DNA: TGTGCCAGTAGTAGCCTAACAGGGGGTAACACTGAAGCTTTCTTT.

There are a few counts of this clonotype. The chain carries TRBV12-3 or TRBV12-4 and TRBJ1-1; D gene uncertain. The V gene lost 7 bases and the J gene lost 1 base, with 16 bases spanning the gap. The CDR3 consists of 15 residues. The CDR3 DNA reads as TGTGCCAGCACCATAGTGACGGACGGGAACACTGAAGCTTTCTTT. Encoded protein: CASTIVTDGNTEAFF.

This clonotype was observed a handful of times. Sequence at one end of the junction differs from germline and may be a read error. The chain joins TRBV18 to TRBJ1-6, with D possibly matching TRBD1 (5 bases). The CDR3 runs to 12 residues. Germline V CDR1 and CDR2: KGHSH, LQKENI. The CDR3: CASSPPRDRGRF. As DNA, the CDR3 is TGTGCCAGCTCACCACCGCGGGACCGCGGCCGGTTT.

This clonotype was seen more than once but under ten times. This sequence joins TRBV7-2 and TRBJ1-2; D is unclear. Germline V gives CDR1 SGHTA, CDR2 FQGNSA. The CDR3 loop spans 12 amino acids. With 5 bases removed from V and 4 bases from J, the gap between germline ends came to 8 bases. Written as DNA, the CDR3 is TGTGCCAGCAGCGTCCGGGCCTATGGCTACACCTTC. This encodes CASSVRAYGYTF.

The chain couples TRBV4-1 to TRBJ1-5; D unclear. CDR3 size: 16 residues. Germline V CDR1 and CDR2: MGHRA, YSYEKL. The V gene lost 0 bases and the J gene lost 6 bases, with 15 bases spanning the gap. The CDR3 DNA sequence: TGCGCCAGCAGCCAAGATCGGAATTATGGTGGTCAGCCCCAGCATTTT. Translating it yields CASSQDRNYGGQPQHF.

The table lists this clonotype with many counts. The CDR3 loop reads CASSVRQSGANVLTF. The CDR3 coding sequence is TGTGCCAGCAGTGTAAGGCAATCCGGGGCCAACGTCCTGACTTTC. The gene calls are TRBV6-6 and TRBJ2-6; D uncertain. This CDR3 contains 15 residues. Trimming shortened V by 5 bases and J by 4 bases, and 12 bases separated the two germline ends. The germline V gene has CDR1 MNHNY and CDR2 SVGAGI (reference sequence).

There are many counts of this clonotype. The chain carries TRBV12-3 or TRBV12-4 and TRBJ2-7, with D perhaps assigned TRBD1 or TRBD2 (5 bases each). This CDR3 contains 14 residues. Trimming left V 3 bases short and J 4 bases short, with 13 bases between. The CDR3 spells CASSLGQDLYEQYF. In DNA, the CDR3 is TGTGCCAGCAGTTTGGGGCAGGACTTATACGAGCAGTACTTC.

The chain combines TRBV2 with TRBJ1-1; tentative D call: TRBD1 (6 bases). V was trimmed by 7 bases and J by 1 base, leaving 13 bases between them. The germline gives CDR1 SNHLY, CDR2 FYNNEI. The CDR3 covers 14 residues. This CDR3 reads CASISRTANTEAFF. In nucleotides, the CDR3 is TGTGCCAGCATTTCCAGGACAGCGAACACTGAAGCTTTCTTT.

This clonotype was counted many times. This CDR3 is CASSLRSHSYEQYF. The CDR3 coding sequence is TGTGCCAGCAGCTTAAGAAGCCACTCCTACGAGCAGTACTTC. This chain joins TRBV7-6 and TRBJ2-7; no clear D gene. Germline lookup yields CDR1 SGHVS and CDR2 FNYEAQ. The CDR3 covers 14 residues. V lost 2 bases and J 0 bases, leaving 8 bases between the germline ends. The whole variable domain, filled in from reference TRBV7-6 and TRBJ2-7, reads GAGVSQSPRYKVTKRGQDVALRCDPISGHVSLYWYRQALGQGPEFLTYFNYEAQQDKSGLPNDRFSAERPEGSISTLTIQRTEQRDSAMYRCASSLRSHSYEQYFGPGTRLTVT.

The rearrangement uses TRBV5-1 and TRBJ2-3; the D is unclear. The CDR3 extends over 13 amino acids. Germline lookup yields CDR1 SGHRS and CDR2 YFSETQ. Trimming cost V 0 bases and J 3 bases, with 5 bases left between them. DNA for the CDR3: TGCGCCAGCAGCTTGGCGTTTACAGATACGCAGTATTTT. It is translated as CASSLAFTDTQYF.

The chain recombines TRBV7-6 with TRBJ2-3, with 13 bases lining up with TRBD2. Germline V gene sequence: CDR1 SGHVS, CDR2 FNYEAQ. The ends lost 5 bases at V and 2 bases at J; junction bases unmatched: 4. The CDR3 is 16 amino acids. CDR3 DNA: TGTGCCAGCAGCACCGGGACTAGCGGGGCCACAGATACGCAGTATTTT. Residues: CASSTGTSGATDTQYF.

The V call is TRBV3-1, the J call TRBJ1-1; D unclear. The CDR3 is made up of 13 amino acids. The germline V gene has CDR1 LGHDT and CDR2 YNNKEL (reference sequence). V lost 4 bases to trimming and J lost 4 bases, with 10 bases between them. For the CDR3, the DNA is TGTGCCAGCAGCCTCAAAATTGGCACTGAAGCTTTCTTT. This gives the protein CASSLKIGTEAFF.

A few counts support this clonotype. The genes are TRBV5-5 and TRBJ1-4; D unclear. The V and J ends lost 5 bases and 0 bases respectively, with 14 bases between them. Germline assignment: CDR1 SGHKS and CDR2 YYEKEE (reference sequence). The CDR3 is made up of 16 amino acids. The CDR3 protein is CASRIRPGATNEKLFF. In nucleotides, the CDR3 is TGTGCCAGCAGAATTAGGCCAGGAGCAACTAATGAAAAACTGTTTTTT.

There are many counts of this clonotype. The chain joins TRBV9 to TRBJ2-3, with D perhaps matching TRBD1 or TRBD2 (6 bases each). The V gene lost 4 bases and the J gene lost 2 bases, with 23 bases spanning the gap. CDR1 is SGDLS, CDR2 YYNGEE, per germline. The CDR3 runs to 18 residues. The CDR3 coding sequence is TGTGCCAGCAGCCCACGGAGGGGGGCAGCGTACTTCACAGATACGCAGTATTTT. Translation gives CASSPRRGAAYFTDTQYF.

The genes are TRBV5-1 and TRBJ2-7, with D hard to call. This CDR3 region has 13 residues. Germline V gives CDR1 SGHRS, CDR2 YFSETQ. In DNA form, the CDR3 reads TGCGCCAGCAGCTTGTGGGTCTTCCACGAACAGTACGTC. This gives the protein CASSLWVFHEQYV.

The chain couples TRBV7-9 to TRBJ1-1; a possible D gene is TRBD1 (5 bases). CDR1 is SEHNR, CDR2 FQNEAQ, per germline (reference sequence). V was trimmed by 5 bases and J by 6 bases, leaving 22 bases between them. This CDR3 spans 16 amino acids. CDR3 amino acids: CASSPTIQVDISEAFF. CDR3 coding DNA: TGTGCCAGCAGCCCCACAATACAGGTTGATATATCTGAAGCTTTCTTT.

This chain connects TRBV12-3 or TRBV12-4 to TRBJ2-3, with 10 bases identical to TRBD2. The CDR3 is 12 amino acids. V shed 5 bases and J 11 bases; nucleotides not matched to a gene: 4. CDR3 region: CASSPSSGGQYF. The CDR3 DNA reads TGTGCCAGCAGTCCCTCTAGCGGGGGGCAGTATTTT.

There are many counts of this clonotype. The V call is TRBV7-8, the J call TRBJ2-3, with D tentatively TRBD2 (5 bases). V was shortened by 0 bases and J by 6 bases, with 16 bases between the two germline ends. The CDR3 spans 16 residues. CDR1 and CDR2 (germline): SGHVS, FQNEAQ. The CDR3 spells CASSLAFGSREDTQYF. CDR3 nucleotides: TGTGCCAGCAGCTTAGCTTTCGGATCGAGGGAGGATACGCAGTATTTT.

The rearrangement uses TRBV5-1 and TRBJ2-3; D perhaps matches TRBD2 (6 bases). The V end lost 2 bases, the J end lost 1 base, and 11 bases lay between the germline ends. From germline, CDR1 is SGHRS and CDR2 YFSETQ. The CDR3 has 15 residues. This chain's CDR3 is CASSFGTFGTDTQYF. CDR3 in DNA: TGCGCCAGCAGCTTCGGGACTTTCGGCACAGATACGCAGTATTTT.